This TCR beta chain was obtained from a study of cytomegalovirus exposure and HLA in healthy donors. Primers for the PCR totalled 60 Vbeta and 13 Jbeta. Sequenced by immunoSEQ multiplex PCR; TCRdb stores in-frame clones only, minus some. The sample contains approximately 210,000 clones, approximately 80% of which appear only once. The CDR3 runs to 14 residues. Looked up from germline, CDR1 is MGHDK and CDR2 is SYGVNS. Trimming removed 6 bases at V and 5 bases at J, with 16 bases between. The TCR comes from a woman aged 40 to 50 in good health and CMV-seronegative. The chain carries TRBV25-1 and TRBJ1-2; D call uncertain. Sequenced sample: PBMCs. CDR3 nucleotides: TGTGCCAGCAGCGCCCCTGGGCCCCCTTATGGCTACACCTTC. Amino acid sequence: CASSAPGPPYGYTF.